The 15 T cell receptor beta chains below come from one sample, sequenced in a study of blood T cell repertoires in COVID-19. Sequencing was performed with immunoSEQ multiplex PCR; in TCRdb, only in-frame clones are kept and a portion is missing. The data contain around 260,000 clones, over 75% of them singletons. Sequenced sample: peripheral blood. The receptors shown here come from a human donor in a cohort sampled during active COVID-19.

The chain joins TRBV5-6 to TRBJ1-1, with 7 nucleotides matching TRBD1. Trimming cost V 4 bases and J 1 base; bases outside gene matches: 4. There are 14 residues in the CDR3. The V gene's germline CDR1 is SGHDT and CDR2 YYEEEE. Here the CDR3 DNA reads TGTGCCAGCAGCCCGACAGGGAGGAACACTGAAGCTTTCTTT. Amino acids: CASSPTGRNTEAFF.

This clone turned up a few times. The V call is TRBV27, the J call TRBJ1-1; the D is unclear. This CDR3 has 14 residues. The germline gives CDR1 MNHEY, CDR2 SMNVEV (reference sequence). Trimming took 4 bases from V and 10 from J, leaving 19 bases between them. CDR3 in DNA: TGTGCCAGCAGTTCTTCAGCAGGCGTTTTCGGAGCTTTCTTT. Amino acids: CASSSSAGVFGAFF.

The rearrangement joins TRBV5-6 to TRBJ2-1, with D possibly TRBD2 on 5 matching bases. Trimming pared 3 bases from V and 6 bases from J, leaving 19 bases between. This CDR3 has 16 amino acids. Germline V lookup: CDR1 SGHDT, CDR2 YYEEEE. In DNA, the CDR3 is TGTGCCAGCAGCTCCGAGAGCGGCCTGCTTTTCAATGAGCAGTTCTTC. Amino acid sequence: CASSSESGLLFNEQFF.

This clone was observed a single time. The J gene is TRBJ2-7, the V gene TRBV12-3 or TRBV12-4, with 7 bases matching TRBD1. The CDR3 sequence is 13 residues long. With V trimmed by 6 bases and J by 0 bases, 2 bases remained unmatched. Written as DNA, the CDR3 is TGTGCCAGCAGACAGGGGTACTCCTACGAGCAGTACTTC. Its protein product is CASRQGYSYEQYF.

This clone has only one observation. Other nucleotide sequences from this sample produce the same CDR3. This chain connects TRBV6-5 to TRBJ2-1; 7 nucleotides agree with TRBD1. The CDR3 is 14 amino acids. With V trimmed by 7 bases and J by 3 bases, 6 bases remained unmatched. Germline values: CDR1 MNHEY, CDR2 SVGAGI. CDR3 in DNA: TGTGCCAGCATTGCAGGGGGTAGCTACAATGAGCAGTTCTTC. Its translation: CASIAGGSYNEQFF.

This clone was counted once. Additional DNA sequences in this sample encode the identical CDR3. This chain uses TRBV2 with TRBJ1-5, with 10 bases identical to TRBD1. This CDR3 is built from 14 residues. Germline V gene data show CDR1 as SNHLY and CDR2 as FYNNEI. Trimming removed 6 bases from V and 7 bases from J; junction bases left unmatched: 6. The CDR3 coding sequence is TGTGCCAGCAGAGGGACAGGGGCCGGCCAGCCCCAGCATTTT. Protein: CASRGTGAGQPQHF.

Only a few counts were recorded for this clone. The rearrangement links TRBV3-1 (or the pseudogene TRBV3-2) to TRBJ2-7; TRBD2 matches at 9 bases. The trim removed 4 bases at V and 5 bases at J, leaving 3 bases unmatched. CDR1 LGHDT and CDR2 YNNKEL come from the germline V gene (reference sequence). This CDR3 has 13 residues. In nucleotides, the CDR3 is TGTGCCAGCAGCCTAGCGGGAGTCAACGAGCAGTACTTC. Its protein is CASSLAGVNEQYF.

The V and J genes are TRBV15 and TRBJ2-7, with D maybe TRBD2 (5 bases). Between the trimmed V and J ends, which lost 3 bases and 3 bases, there was a span of 15 bases. Germline V lookup: CDR1 LNHNV, CDR2 YYDKDF (reference sequence). The CDR3 extends over 15 amino acids. CDR3 bases: TGTGCCACCAGCAGCCTAAGGGTCGGGGACTACGAGCAGTACTTC. Translation gives CATSSLRVGDYEQYF.

The chain carries TRBV5-6 and TRBJ1-2, with D perhaps matching TRBD1 (6 bases). CDR3 size: 16 residues. The germline gives CDR1 SGHDT, CDR2 YYEEEE. Trimming shortened V by 0 bases and J by 3 bases, and 15 bases separated the two germline ends. In nucleotides, the CDR3 is TGTGCCAGCAGCTTGGCCGTCCCACAGGGCGACTATGGCTACACCTTC. This sequence encodes CASSLAVPQGDYGYTF.

This clone was counted a single time. The chain joins TRBV27 to TRBJ2-1; TRBD2 aligns across 13 bases. The CDR3 loop spans 15 amino acids. V shed 6 bases and J 7 bases; nucleotides not matched to a gene: 6. Germline V gives CDR1 MNHEY, CDR2 SMNVEV (reference sequence). This CDR3 reads CASRLAGGGGNEQFF. In DNA form, the CDR3 reads TGTGCCAGCAGACTAGCGGGAGGGGGGGGAAATGAGCAGTTCTTC.

This clone was found once. The rearrangement joins TRBV7-9 to TRBJ1-2; 7 nucleotides align to TRBD1. Germline V CDR1 and CDR2: SEHNR, FQNEAQ (reference sequence). CDR3 length equals 13 residues. Trimming removed 5 bases from V and 7 bases from J; junction bases left unmatched: 7. The CDR3 loop is CASSLTGVGGYTF. In nucleotides, the CDR3 is TGTGCCAGCAGCCTAACAGGGGTTGGTGGCTACACCTTC.

The chain recombines TRBV14 with TRBJ2-3; D is perhaps TRBD2 (6 bases). CDR1 SGHDN and CDR2 FVKESK come from the germline V gene. V was cut by 1 base and J by 1 base, with 9 bases left in between. CDR3 length: 15 amino acids. As DNA, the CDR3 is TGTGCCAGCAGCCAAGGGCGGGGCGGCACAGATACGCAGTATTTT. Translation gives CASSQGRGGTDTQYF.

The chain recombines TRBV29-1 with TRBJ2-1; no clear D. Germline CDR1 and CDR2: SQVTM and ANQGSEA. V was shortened by 2 bases and J by 6 bases, with 8 bases between the two germline ends. CDR3 size: 12 residues. The CDR3 DNA reads TGCAGCGTTGAAATACAGTTCAATGAGCAGTTCTTC. Translation: CSVEIQFNEQFF.

The J gene is TRBJ2-5, the V gene TRBV28; D unclear. The CDR3 is 13 residues long. Trimming pared 2 bases from V and 5 bases from J, leaving 9 bases between. Germline-derived CDR1 and CDR2 are MDHEN and SYDVKM. The CDR3 here is CASSLGRKETQYF. The DNA for the CDR3 is TGTGCCAGCAGTTTAGGGCGTAAGGAGACCCAGTACTTC. Full variable domain (remainder filled in from reference TRBV28 and TRBJ2-5): DVKVTQSSRYLVKRTGEKVFLECVQDMDHENMFWYRQDPGLGLRLIYFSYDVKMKEKGDIPEGYSVSREKKERFSLILESASTNQTSMYLCASSLGRKETQYFGPGTRLLVL.

The rearrangement links TRBV18 to TRBJ1-5; possible D gene TRBD1, 5 bases. V was cut by 6 bases and J by 7 bases, with 13 bases left in between. In germline, CDR1 is KGHSH, CDR2 LQKENI. The CDR3 consists of 13 residues. Here the CDR3 DNA reads TGTGCCAGCTCGCGGGGGGTCGAGCAGCCCCAGCATTTT. Translation: CASSRGVEQPQHF.